This T cell receptor beta chain was sequenced in a study of OX40 agonist ivuxolimab in advanced cancers. The method was immunoSEQ multiplex PCR; TCRdb's version includes in-frame clones alone and lacks a portion of them. The sample lists more than 55,000 clones, roughly nine tenths occurring once. Per germline, CDR1 KGHSH and CDR2 LQKENI. With 3 bases clipped from V and 0 bases from J, the junction kept 5 bases outside the gene matches. The CDR3 consists of 16 residues. The clonotype was recovered from an adult with an advanced solid tumor such as melanoma, head and neck, liver or kidney cancer. The gene calls are TRBV18 and TRBJ2-1; 7 bases align to TRBD1. Sequenced material: CD4+ or CD8+ T cells sorted from blood, taken in a trial of the OX40 agonist ivuxolimab. CDR3 coding DNA: TGTGCCAGCTCACCGAGTGCAGGGGGCTCCTACAATGAGCAGTTCTTC. It codes for CASSPSAGGSYNEQFF.